This TCR beta chain was captured in a study of response to subunit inactivated influenza vaccine. Findings and caveats of the study: Only a handful of new T cells, the authors suggested, are recruited with each seasonal influenza vaccination.

The CDR3 has 14 amino acids. Germline CDR1 and CDR2: DFQATT and SNEGSKA (reference sequence). The V end was cut by 2 bases, the J end by 8 bases, with 16 bases between. In regard to this clonotype: No antigen is known for it.

TCRdb fed the RT-PCR reads into MiXCR, producing one record per CDR3 protein. In the table there are over 800,000 distinct CDR3 sequences, roughly 20% of which are singletons. This TCR was sampled from a man aged 45 to 65 who received an inactivated influenza vaccine. The sequencing used PBMCs from blood, collected 5 days after vaccination. The V gene is TRBV20-1, the J gene TRBJ2-1, with D hard to call. The CDR3 loop reads CSARRLSWAYEQFF. Here the CDR3 DNA reads TGCAGTGCTAGACGGCTTAGCTGGGCCTATGAGCAGTTCTTC.